This T cell receptor beta chain was captured by sequencing in a study of preoperative IRX-2 immunotherapy in early breast cancer. The treatment denotes: preoperative locoregional IRX-2 cytokine immunotherapy. This phase Ib study tested locoregional IRX-2 cytokine immunotherapy given before surgery. The CDR3 contains 15 residues. Looked up from germline, CDR1 is MNHGY and CDR2 is SAAAGT. V was pared by 7 bases and J by 2 bases, with 7 bases of the junction left unmatched. This table comes from immunoSEQ multiplex PCR, and its TCRdb copy is limited to in-frame clones, with some not included. The sample yields about 37,000 clones, roughly 80% seen once.

Sample: lymph node tissue, taken after IRX-2 immunotherapy. The sequence derives from a human donor with breast cancer. J is TRBJ2-2 and V is TRBV6-8, with TRBD2 matching over 7 bases. CDR3 sequence (DNA): TGTGCCAGCAAAACCCTAGCGGTCAACACCGGGGAGCTGTTTTTT. Translating it yields CASKTLAVNTGELFF.